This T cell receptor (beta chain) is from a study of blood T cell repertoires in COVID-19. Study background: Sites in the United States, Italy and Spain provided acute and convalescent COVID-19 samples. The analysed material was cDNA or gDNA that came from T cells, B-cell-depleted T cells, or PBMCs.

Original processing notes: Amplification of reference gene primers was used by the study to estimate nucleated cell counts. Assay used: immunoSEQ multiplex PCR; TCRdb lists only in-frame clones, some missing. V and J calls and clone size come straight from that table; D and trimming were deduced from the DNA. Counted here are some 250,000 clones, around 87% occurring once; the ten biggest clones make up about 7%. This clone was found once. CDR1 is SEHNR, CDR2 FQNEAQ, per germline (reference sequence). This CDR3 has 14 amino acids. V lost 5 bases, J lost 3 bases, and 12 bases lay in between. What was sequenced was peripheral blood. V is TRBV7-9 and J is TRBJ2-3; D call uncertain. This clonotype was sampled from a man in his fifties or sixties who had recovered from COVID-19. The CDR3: CASSAWVRTDTQYF. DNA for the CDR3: TGTGCCAGCAGCGCCTGGGTGAGGACAGATACGCAGTATTTT.